These T cell receptor beta chains were read from a single sample in a study of blood T cell repertoires in COVID-19. Measured with immunoSEQ multiplex PCR; TCRdb has only the in-frame clones, and not every one. Among roughly 150,000 clones listed, roughly 84% were seen once. Sequencing input: peripheral blood. These receptors were taken from a woman aged 80 or older with active or convalescent COVID-19. Both conserved end residues are part of each CDR3. A D gene is named only where the DNA matches it firmly. The size entry is marked missing in some rows and otherwise reads once, few, many or a size class.

V gene,J gene,clone size,D gene,CDR3 DNA,CDR3 protein
TRBV18,TRBJ2-7,once,NA,TGTGCCAGCTCCCTCGGGGGTGGAGAGCAGTACTTC,CASSLGGGEQYF
TRBV7-2,TRBJ1-4,NA,TRBD1,TGTGCCAGCAGCCCATCCTGGGGACAGGAGGTGGAAAAACTGTTTTTT,CASSPSWGQEVEKLFF
TRBV2,TRBJ1-1,NA,TRBD1,TGTGCCAGCAACAGACAGGGGGATGGGACTGAAGCTTTCTTT,CASNRQGDGTEAFF
TRBV9,TRBJ2-1,NA,TRBD2,TGTGCCAGCAGCCCCCGGACTAGCGGGGGGGCATTGGACAATGAGCAGTTCTTC,CASSPRTSGGALDNEQFF
TRBV4-3,TRBJ2-2,NA,TRBD2,TGCGCCAGCAGTCGCTATAGCGGGGGGAACACCGGGGAGCTGTTTTTT,CASSRYSGGNTGELFF
TRBV3-1/TRBV3-2,TRBJ2-7,NA,NA,TGTGCCAGCAGCCCGGCCGGGATTCACTCCTACGAGCAGTACTTC,CASSPAGIHSYEQYF
TRBV6-5,TRBJ1-6,once,NA,TGTGCCAGCAGCCGCGGGGGGGCGCGTAATTCACCCCTCCACTTT,CASSRGGARNSPLHF
TRBV7-8,TRBJ2-2,NA,NA,TGTGCCAGCAGCTTAAGTACAAAGACTACCGGGGAGCTGTTTTTT,CASSLSTKTTGELFF
TRBV7-2,TRBJ2-5,NA,TRBD2,TGTGCCAGCAGCTCCAACCTAGCGGGGGTACGAAAAGAGACCCAGTACTTC,CASSSNLAGVRKETQYF
TRBV7-2,TRBJ1-2,NA,NA,TGTGCCAGCAGCTTTGCCTCGGTCGGGGGTGACTATGGCTACACCTTC,CASSFASVGGDYGYTF
TRBV19,TRBJ1-2,NA,NA,TGTGCCAGTAGTGACGGGGGGATTGGCTATGGCTACACCTTC,CASSDGGIGYGYTF
TRBV5-6,TRBJ1-2,NA,NA,TGTGCCAGCAGCCCGTCGGGGGGGAGCGGTGGCTACACCTTC,CASSPSGGSGGYTF
TRBV4-1,TRBJ1-6,few,TRBD1,TGCGCCAGCAGCCAAGACAGGGGGCTCTATAATTCACCCCTCCACTTT,CASSQDRGLYNSPLHF
TRBV7-2,TRBJ2-1,NA,TRBD1,TGTGCCAGCAGCCGGAACACGGGACAGGGGCAAAGGGGGAATGAGCAGTTCTTC,CASSRNTGQGQRGNEQFF
TRBV7-2,TRBJ1-3,NA,TRBD1,TGTGCCAGCAGCGTCACAGGGGGCACTGGAAACACCATATATTTT,CASSVTGGTGNTIYF
TRBV6-5,TRBJ1-2,NA,NA,TGTGCCAGCAGTTACGACCTGTCAGGGGTCTATGGCTACACCTTC,CASSYDLSGVYGYTF
TRBV11-1,TRBJ1-2,NA,NA,TGTGCCAGCAGTCGAGACAGATTAGCTAACTATGGCTACACCTTC,CASSRDRLANYGYTF
TRBV12-3/TRBV12-4,TRBJ2-1,NA,TRBD1,TGTGCCAGCAGGCCTGGGACAGACAATGAGCAGTTCTTC,CASRPGTDNEQFF
TRBV18,TRBJ1-2,NA,NA,TGTGCCAGCTCCCCGACGGAGGCCTATGGCTACACCTTC,CASSPTEAYGYTF
TRBV6-1,TRBJ1-1,NA,NA,TGTGCCAGCAGTGATCAGGGGAATGAAGCTTTCTTT,CASSDQGNEAFF
TRBV6-6,TRBJ1-5,NA,NA,TGTGCCAGCAGTTTTCCGGTGACAGAGCCCCAGCATTTT,CASSFPVTEPQHF
TRBV30,TRBJ1-4,NA,TRBD1,TGTGCCTGGAGTCCGGGGACAGCAACTAATGAAAAACTGTTTTTT,CAWSPGTATNEKLFF
TRBV10-1,TRBJ1-1,NA,TRBD1,TGCGCCAGCAGCCCGGGACAGGGGGCTTACACTGAAGCTTTCTTT,CASSPGQGAYTEAFF
TRBV9,TRBJ2-7,few,TRBD1,TGTGCCAGCAGTCCGGGACAGGGGTACGAGCAGTACTTC,CASSPGQGYEQYF
TRBV10-2,TRBJ2-1,NA,TRBD2,TGCGCCAGCAGTGGAGGACTAGCGGGGGGGCGTGAGCAGTTCTTC,CASSGGLAGGREQFF
TRBV2,TRBJ1-5,NA,NA,TGTGCCAGCGCTAATAGCAATCAGCCCCAGCATTTT,CASANSNQPQHF
TRBV19,TRBJ1-2,once,TRBD1,TGTGCCAGTAGTATAGGGGGGGGACAGGACTATAACTATGGCTACACCTTC,CASSIGGGQDYNYGYTF
TRBV18,TRBJ2-5,NA,TRBD1,TGTGCCAGCTCTAAGTATTCCGGGACAGAAGAGACCCAGTACTTC,CASSKYSGTEETQYF
TRBV5-4,TRBJ1-1,NA,NA,TGTGCCAGCAGTTTGAAGGACTCTATCACTGAAGCTTTCTTT,CASSLKDSITEAFF
TRBV12-5,TRBJ1-1,NA,NA,TGTGCTAGTGGTTCAGTGAACACTGAAGCTTTCTTT,CASGSVNTEAFF
TRBV12-2,TRBJ2-7,NA,NA,TGTGCAAGTCGCTTAGGACTAGCGGCGGCAGTCGACGAGCAGTACTTC,CASRLGLAAAVDEQYF
TRBV6-5,TRBJ1-5,NA,NA,TGTGCCAGCAGTTTCACAGGGTTATTTCAGCCCCAGCATTTT,CASSFTGLFQPQHF
TRBV7-6,TRBJ2-5,few,TRBD2,TGTGCCAGCAGCACTGGACGGGGGGAGTTGGAGACCCAGTACTTC,CASSTGRGELETQYF
TRBV30,TRBJ2-3,NA,TRBD1,TGTGCCTGGAACGCCCGGGACAGGGGCACAGATACGCAGTATTTT,CAWNARDRGTDTQYF
TRBV5-4,TRBJ1-2,NA,TRBD1,TGTGCCAGCAGCTGGACAGGGGACAACTATGGCTACACCTTC,CASSWTGDNYGYTF
TRBV7-2,TRBJ1-2,few,NA,TGTGCCAGCAGTCGTGTGGGACTAAACCCTTCTTACTATGGCTACACCTTC,CASSRVGLNPSYYGYTF
TRBV12-5,TRBJ1-4,once,NA,TGTGCTAGTGGTCTGGACCGTATCGGGGCTAATGAAAAACTGTTTTTT,CASGLDRIGANEKLFF
TRBV6-2/TRBV6-3,TRBJ1-2,few,TRBD1,TGTGCCAGCAGTTACGGGACAGGGGGCTATGGCTACACCTTC,CASSYGTGGYGYTF
TRBV27,TRBJ2-7,once,TRBD1,TGTGCCAGCAGCCAATTCCCGGGACAGGGTATCCACGAGCAGTACTTC,CASSQFPGQGIHEQYF
TRBV24-1,TRBJ2-1,NA,TRBD2,TGTGCCACCAGTGATCCCGGGACTAGCGGGGGTAATGAGCAGTTCTTC,CATSDPGTSGGNEQFF
TRBV5-5,TRBJ1-1,NA,TRBD1,TGTGCCAGCAGCTGGGGACAGATGAACACTGAAGCTTTCTTT,CASSWGQMNTEAFF
TRBV12-5,TRBJ2-1,NA,TRBD2,TGTGCTAGTGGTTTGGCTACCAGACTAGCGGGGGTAATGGAGGATGAGCAGTTCTTC,CASGLATRLAGVMEDEQFF
TRBV27,TRBJ1-5,NA,NA,TGTGCCAGCCGAGGGACACAATTAAGCAATCAGCCCCAGCATTTT,CASRGTQLSNQPQHF
TRBV7-6,TRBJ1-2,NA,TRBD1,TGTGCCAGCAGCTTTACTGCAGGGGGATACTATGGCTACACCTTC,CASSFTAGGYYGYTF
TRBV11-3,TRBJ2-7,NA,NA,TGTGCCAGCAGCTTAGTATCCTACGAGCAGTACTTC,CASSLVSYEQYF
TRBV4-1,TRBJ2-5,once,NA,TGCGCCAGCAGCCAAGATAACATGGCCGTGGAGACCCAGTACTTC,CASSQDNMAVETQYF
TRBV5-6,TRBJ1-1,NA,NA,TGTGCCAGCAGCTTGGTAGGGGAAACAAAAGGAACTGAAGCTTTCTTT,CASSLVGETKGTEAFF
TRBV27,TRBJ1-1,NA,NA,TGTGCCAGCAGTTTAATCGGGGAGGGCACTGAAGCTTTCTTT,CASSLIGEGTEAFF
TRBV2,TRBJ2-2,once,TRBD1,TGTGCCAGCAGCGGACAGGGGTTGACCGGGGAGCTGTTTTTT,CASSGQGLTGELFF
TRBV5-1,TRBJ1-1,NA,TRBD1,TGCGCCAGCAGCTGGACAGGTCCACCAGTGGACACTGAAGCTTTCTTT,CASSWTGPPVDTEAFF
TRBV30,TRBJ2-6,NA,NA,TGTGCCTGGATGGCGCAGGCCCTTGGGGCCAACGTCCTGACTTTC,CAWMAQALGANVLTF
TRBV11-2,TRBJ2-2,NA,NA,TGTGCCAGCAGCCAGGGGCACACCGGGGAGCTGTTTTTT,CASSQGHTGELFF
TRBV30,TRBJ1-2,NA,NA,TGTGCCTGGAGTGTACCGAACTGGGCTGGTTTAGGCTACACCTTC,CAWSVPNWAGLGYTF